This T cell receptor beta chain appears in the sequencing data of a study of blood T cells in healthy people across ages (dated by TCRdb to the mid-2010s). Background on the whole study: In model experiments, template switching captured about one uniquely barcoded TCR beta cDNA molecule for every two T cells. The donors were divided into four age groups: young (average around 15 years), middle-aged (about 39), aged (about 60) and long-lived (about 79). Using deep sequencing normalized with unique cDNA molecular identifiers, the study measured how TCR beta repertoire diversity changes with age. To avoid experimental bias, donors of different ages were randomly spread across the sequencing lanes. Using the same blood draw, the study looked at two additional independent replicas of 1 million unique cDNA reads for two donors, one aged 18 to 30 and the other aged 80 or older. General study outcomes and caveats: Compared with the aged group, more naive CD4+ T cells, fewer expanded clones and increased TCR diversity were shown by the long-lived group, suggesting age selection. Estimates of total diversity based on one million sequenced T cells were regarded as lower bounds and as underestimates. As age increased, observed TCR beta diversity per million T cells dropped in a roughly linear way, and a significant reduction was already evident by age 40. There was a strong correlation between observed TCR beta diversity and the percentage of naive T cells measured by flow cytometry. Because donor CMV infection status was unknown, age-related changes in expanded clonotypes were potentially confounded. Because profiling used bulk unsorted PBMCs, naive and antigen-experienced compartments could not be compared conclusively.

The method behind the library was 5' RACE. Sequencing instrument: Illumina HiSeq 2500. The second PCR ran for roughly 7 to 12 cycles and used a J-beta primer mix along with a sample-barcoded 5' primer. A unique molecular identifier was introduced onto each TCR beta cDNA molecule by a template-switch 5' adaptor carrying 12 random nucleotides. Each sample yielded at least 3 million CDR3-containing paired-end reads. All of the RNA was converted into first-strand cDNA using the Mint cDNA synthesis kit, with a TRBC-specific oligonucleotide serving as the primer. After uracil-DNA glycosylase treatment, a first 18-cycle PCR used universal primers M1SS and BC2_uni_R on all cDNA. The study's processing was this. Each sample was normalized by randomly selecting 1 million high-quality reads, each carrying a distinct molecular identifier. Instead of being binned into consensus sequences, reads that shared molecular identifiers were thrown out. CDR3 identification, clonotype clustering and error correction used MiTCR with a Q25 quality threshold and the strictest error-elimination algorithm. A nonparametric unseen species model with Euler transformation was used to estimate lower-bound total TCR beta diversity. TCRdb reprocessed the public reads (quality trimming at Q25 with fastp, clone calling with MiXCR) and kept in-frame beta chains. Each entry is one CDR3 protein sequence, shown with its most common DNA and genes. TCRdb, not the authors, supplied the V and J calls. Recorded for this sample are 1.5 million to 2 million distinct CDR3 sequences; 49% of them occurred a single time. The ten biggest clones cover about 2.1% of the sample.

The donors were roughly 39 Caucasian individuals from Russia, aged 6 to 90 years, who were systemically healthy. Ten milliliters of peripheral blood were drawn from each donor into EDTA-treated Vacutainer tubes. Ficoll-Paque density-gradient centrifugation was used to isolate PBMCs, with at least 6 million per sample. Total RNA was extracted from PBMCs with Trizol reagent, with at least 5.5 micrograms obtained per sample. The percentages of naive CD45RAhigh/CD27high T cells were determined by flow cytometry on a PBMC aliquot from every donor. A remark on this clonotype: It lacks a known antigen. There are no base qualities to consult, and no much larger clone falls within one base.

The receptor comes from a middle-aged woman in good health. The sequenced material came from blood.

In nucleotides, the sequence is TGTGCCCCTGAACAGGGAAATGAAAAACTGTTTTTT. This gives the protein CAPEQGNEKLFF. The rearranged chain carries TRBV21-1 and TRBJ1-4; the table calls TRBD1, which could not be checked here. TRBV21-1 is flagged as a pseudogene. The CDR3 covers 12 residues, taking in both the cysteine and the phenylalanine. Just the 36-base CDR3 DNA is kept, in frame starting at base 1.